This T cell receptor (beta chain) was identified during a study of shared clonotypes between healthy human individuals. With 3 bases removed from V and 5 bases from J, the gap between germline ends came to 8 bases. The CDR3 contains 12 residues. Germline V gene lookup returns CDR1 GTSNPN and CDR2 SVGIG (reference sequence). The repertoire was sequenced with immunoSEQ multiplex PCR; TCRdb's copy has only in-frame clones and lacks some. In the table there are about 2 million clones, roughly 94% of which are singletons. The chain joins TRBV30 to TRBJ1-5; D is ambiguous. The sequence came from a young man in good health. The source material was naive CD4+ T cells sorted from blood. Subset meaning: CD45RA+ positively selected. The CDR3 coding sequence is TGTGCCTGGAGCCTCCGCGATCAGCCCCAGCATTTT. Its protein is CAWSLRDQPQHF.